These 26 T cell receptor beta chains were sequenced from one sample in a study of graft-versus-host responses after intestinal transplantation. Only in-frame clones appear in the TCRdb table, and some are missing; sequencing was by immunoSEQ multiplex PCR. The sample gives approximately 16,000 clones, about 87% of which show up once; roughly 5.6% is in the top ten. The material was PBMCs, obtained roughly 110 days after intestinal transplant. Receptors originate from a human patient who received an intestinal transplant, so some T cells may come from the graft donor.

About this clone itself: The same CDR3 also results from other DNA sequences found in this sample. The J gene is TRBJ1-1, the V gene TRBV30, with 8 bases aligning to TRBD1. Trimming removed 1 base from V and 3 bases from J; junction bases left unmatched: 19. The V gene's germline CDR1 is GTSNPN and CDR2 SVGIG (reference sequence). This CDR3 is 19 amino acids long. CDR3 sequence reads: CAWSELGRTGRSLDTEAFF. The CDR3 nucleotides read TGTGCCTGGAGTGAATTAGGACGGACAGGGAGGAGTTTGGACACTGAAGCTTTCTTT.

This clone showed up just once. The rearrangement joins TRBV7-9 to TRBJ2-7; tentatively, D is TRBD1 (6 bases). Trimming took 5 bases from V and 2 from J, leaving 13 bases between them. This CDR3 region has 14 residues. The germline V gene has CDR1 SEHNR and CDR2 FQNEAQ (reference sequence). CDR3 sequence reads: CASSDDRRAYEQYF. In DNA form, the CDR3 reads TGTGCCAGCAGCGACGACAGGCGGGCCTACGAGCAGTACTTC.

The chain has TRBV13 and TRBJ2-7, with D possibly TRBD1 on 5 matching bases. Germline V gene data show CDR1 as PRHDT and CDR2 as FYEKMQ (reference sequence). This CDR3 is 14 amino acids long. V lost 4 bases, J lost 2 bases, and 12 bases lay in between. The CDR3 DNA is TGTGCCAGCAGCTACCGGACAATCGCCTACGAGCAGTACTTC. Protein: CASSYRTIAYEQYF.

This chain links TRBV11-3 with TRBJ2-1; D is undetermined. The germline gives CDR1 SGHNT, CDR2 YENEEA. CDR3 size: 15 residues. V was pared by 2 bases and J by 0 bases, with 8 bases between. The CDR3 bases are TGTGCCAGCAGCTTAACCAGTAGCTCCTACAATGAGCAGTTCTTC. It is translated as CASSLTSSSYNEQFF.

V gene TRBV12-2 combines with J gene TRBJ2-3; no DNA check was done on the table's D call, TRBD2. TRBV12-2 is listed as a pseudogene. CDR3 length: 16 residues. CDR3 sequence reads: CASRLGTSGSTDTQYF. In DNA, the CDR3 is TGTGCAAGTCGCTTAGGGACTAGCGGGAGCACAGATACGCAGTATTTT.

The chain uses TRBV19 and TRBJ2-1; no clear D gene. Germline CDR1 reads LNHDA; CDR2 reads SQIVND (reference sequence). V lost 9 bases and J lost 5, with 17 bases in between. This CDR3 is built from 14 residues. The CDR3 reads CASTRAPPNNEQFF. The CDR3 DNA reads TGTGCCAGCACCCGGGCCCCTCCTAACAATGAGCAGTTCTTC.

This rearrangement joins TRBV30 to TRBJ1-2; D uncertain. V lost 8 bases and J lost 8, with 18 bases in between. Germline V gene lookup returns CDR1 GTSNPN and CDR2 SVGIG (reference sequence). The CDR3 consists of 12 residues. CDR3 residues: CAGVFGRWGYTF. For the CDR3, the DNA is TGTGCCGGGGTTTTCGGGCGTTGGGGCTACACCTTC.

This clone has a handful of counts. The chain joins TRBV6-9 to TRBJ1-1, with D hard to call. V lost 3 bases, J lost 4 bases, and 12 bases lay in between. Germline V gives CDR1 MNHGY, CDR2 SVAAGI. The CDR3 totals 14 residues. The CDR3 DNA is TGTGCCAGCAGTTACTGGGGTAGCGCCACTGAAGCTTTCTTT. It yields the protein CASSYWGSATEAFF.

The chain couples TRBV28 to TRBJ2-7, with 7 nucleotides matching TRBD2. The germline V gene has CDR1 MDHEN and CDR2 SYDVKM. Trimming took 6 bases from V and 3 from J; bases not matched to a gene: 11. This CDR3 comprises 15 residues. The CDR3 loop is CASRRLGRVLYEQYF. Here the CDR3 DNA reads TGTGCCAGCAGACGGTTGGGGAGGGTCCTCTACGAGCAGTACTTC.

This sequence joins TRBV6-6 and TRBJ2-2; D uncertain. The V and J ends lost 2 bases and 2 bases respectively, with 6 bases between them. The CDR3 totals 14 residues. Per germline, CDR1 MNHNY and CDR2 SVGAGI (reference sequence). The CDR3 loop reads CASSYGLNTGELFF. CDR3 in DNA: TGTGCCAGCAGTTACGGGCTAAACACCGGGGAGCTGTTTTTT.

This chain links TRBV13 with TRBJ2-7, with D perhaps matching TRBD2 (6 bases). V dropped 5 bases and J dropped 0 bases, with 14 bases sitting between them. CDR3 length: 15 amino acids. Germline values: CDR1 PRHDT, CDR2 FYEKMQ (reference sequence). CDR3 sequence: CASSDAGLRSYEQYF. The CDR3 DNA follows: TGTGCCAGCAGCGACGCGGGACTCCGCTCCTACGAGCAGTACTTC. The entire variable domain, with the rest obtained from reference TRBV13 and TRBJ2-7, is as follows: AAGVIQSPRHLIKEKRETATLKCYPIPRHDTVYWYQQGPGQDPQFLISFYEKMQSDKGSIPDRFSAQQFSDYHSELNMSSLELGDSALYFCASSDAGLRSYEQYFGPGTRLTVT.

This chain connects TRBV28 to TRBJ2-1; perhaps TRBD1 as D (5 bases). Trimming removed 5 bases at V and 2 bases at J, with 16 bases between. Germline CDR1 and CDR2: MDHEN and SYDVKM. The CDR3 has 16 residues. CDR3 sequence (DNA): TGTGCCAGCAGTCCCCATAGACAGAAACCCTACAATGAGCAGTTCTTC. It specifies CASSPHRQKPYNEQFF.

This chain links TRBV29-1 with TRBJ2-7; D is possibly TRBD2 (6 bases). Per the germline V gene, CDR1 is SQVTM and CDR2 is ANQGSEA. Trimming took 7 bases from V and 1 from J, leaving 17 bases between them. CDR3 length: 14 amino acids. CDR3 sequence (DNA): TGCAGCGCCTTAGCGGAAACCCCTTCCTACGAGCAGTACTTC. Amino acid sequence: CSALAETPSYEQYF.

This chain joins TRBV6-1 and TRBJ2-5; 9 nucleotides agree with TRBD1. Germline loops: CDR1 MNHNS, CDR2 SASEGT. With V trimmed by 4 bases and J by 3 bases, 3 bases remained unmatched. The CDR3 sequence is 14 residues long. The CDR3 DNA reads as TGTGCCAGCAGTGGACAGGGGGGAAAAGAGACCCAGTACTTC. This translates into CASSGQGGKETQYF.

The chain couples TRBV28 to TRBJ2-3; TRBD2 aligns across 13 bases. Germline CDR1 is MDHEN and CDR2 is SYDVKM. CDR3 size: 17 residues. V was clipped by 2 bases and J by 4 bases; unmatched bases: 6. CDR3 loop: CASSLELAGGVADTQYF. The CDR3 DNA is TGTGCCAGCAGTTTAGAACTAGCGGGAGGGGTGGCAGATACGCAGTATTTT. The variable domain in full, with the rest retrieved from reference TRBV28 and TRBJ2-3, is DVKVTQSSRYLVKRTGEKVFLECVQDMDHENMFWYRQDPGLGLRLIYFSYDVKMKEKGDIPEGYSVSREKKERFSLILESASTNQTSMYLCASSLELAGGVADTQYFGPGTRLTVL.

This chain links TRBV4-1 with TRBJ2-7; 10 positions agree with TRBD1. The CDR3 is 15 amino acids. In germline, CDR1 is MGHRA, CDR2 YSYEKL. With 6 bases clipped from V and 6 bases from J, the junction kept 11 bases outside the gene matches. The CDR3 here is CASSALRDRGGEQYF. The CDR3 region has the DNA TGCGCCAGCAGTGCCTTAAGGGACAGGGGCGGCGAGCAGTACTTC.

This clone was detected a few times. The rearrangement uses TRBV7-9 and TRBJ1-2, with TRBD1 matching 7 bases. The CDR3 consists of 14 residues. V trimming: 3 bases; J trimming: 4 bases; junction bases outside the gene matches: 5. Germline V gene sequence: CDR1 SEHNR, CDR2 FQNEAQ (reference sequence). DNA for the CDR3: TGTGCCAGCAGCTTTGGCAGGGGGTCCTATGGCTACACCTTC. Translated, it gives CASSFGRGSYGYTF.

V usage is TRBV5-1 and J usage is TRBJ1-6; 7 bases line up with TRBD1. The germline V gene encodes CDR1 SGHRS and CDR2 YFSETQ. Trimming at V came to 1 base and at J to 7 bases, leaving 2 bases not matched to a gene. The CDR3 runs 14 residues. This CDR3 reads CASSLTGVNSPLHF. The CDR3 DNA is TGCGCCAGCAGCTTGACAGGGGTAAATTCACCCCTCCACTTT. Combining the CDR3 with reference TRBV5-1 and TRBJ1-6 gives the whole variable domain KAGVTQTPRYLIKTRGQQVTLSCSPISGHRSVSWYQQTPGQGLQFLFEYFSETQRNKGNFPGRFSGRQFSNSRSEMNVSTLELGDSALYLCASSLTGVNSPLHFGNGTRLTVT.

The chain joins TRBV7-3 to TRBJ2-6, with D perhaps matching TRBD1 (5 bases). This CDR3 region has 15 residues. Germline values: CDR1 SGHTA, CDR2 FQGTGA. Trimming removed 2 bases at V and 3 bases at J, with 8 bases between. The CDR3 sequence: CASSLWTNGANVLTF. CDR3 nucleotides: TGTGCCAGCAGCTTATGGACAAATGGGGCCAACGTCCTGACTTTC.

The V call is TRBV29-1, the J call TRBJ2-3; 11 bases agree with TRBD2. The CDR3 extends over 15 amino acids. The germline gives CDR1 SQVTM, CDR2 ANQGSEA. V lost 6 bases, J lost 0 bases, and 5 bases stayed unmatched. The CDR3 loop is CSVAWTSGSTDTQYF. The CDR3 nucleotides read TGCAGCGTCGCTTGGACTAGCGGGAGCACAGATACGCAGTATTTT.

This clone was counted between two and nine times. This chain links TRBV27 with TRBJ2-1, with D possibly TRBD2 on 5 matching bases. CDR3 length: 13 residues. CDR1 and CDR2 (germline): MNHEY, SMNVEV (reference sequence). Trimming removed 5 bases from V and 1 base from J, with 6 bases in between. The CDR3 here is CASSTRSYNEQFF. The CDR3 DNA reads TGTGCCAGCAGTACTAGATCCTACAATGAGCAGTTCTTC.

V and J are TRBV25-1 and TRBJ1-6, with D possibly matching TRBD1 (5 bases). The V gene's germline CDR1 is MGHDK and CDR2 SYGVNS. Trimming shortened V by 1 base and J by 7 bases, and 11 bases separated the two germline ends. The CDR3 runs to 15 residues. CDR3 in DNA: TGTGCCAGCAGTGAATGGGGGGGGGAGAATTCACCCCTCCACTTT. This translates into CASSEWGGENSPLHF. Complete variable domain (other parts from reference TRBV25-1 and TRBJ1-6): EADIYQTPRYLVIGTGKKITLECSQTMGHDKMYWYQQDPGMELHLIHYSYGVNSTEKGDLSSESTVSRIRTEHFPLTLESARPSHTSQYLCASSEWGGENSPLHFGNGTRLTVT.

This sequence joins TRBV4-1 and TRBJ2-7, with D perhaps being TRBD1 or TRBD2 (5 bases each). This CDR3 is built from 15 residues. The germline V gene has CDR1 MGHRA and CDR2 YSYEKL. Trimming cost V 1 base and J 0 bases, with 10 bases left between them. CDR3 in DNA: TGCGCCAGCAGCCAAGGCCAGGGAGTCTCCTACGAGCAGTACTTC. It codes for CASSQGQGVSYEQYF.

The rearrangement uses TRBV27 and TRBJ2-7; D remains unclear. Germline lookup yields CDR1 MNHEY and CDR2 SMNVEV (reference sequence). This CDR3 region has 13 residues. Trimming left V 3 bases short and J 2 bases short, with 8 bases between. The CDR3 loop is CASSFTPAYEQYF. DNA for the CDR3: TGTGCCAGCAGTTTTACCCCCGCCTACGAGCAGTACTTC.

This clone was picked up one time. The chain employs TRBV28 and TRBJ2-1; no firm D call. The CDR3 spans 15 residues. V lost 6 bases and J lost 3, with 15 bases in between. CDR1 is MDHEN and CDR2 is SYDVKM in the germline V gene. The CDR3 here is CASSLLLPIYNEQFF. In nucleotides, the CDR3 is TGTGCCAGCAGCCTTCTACTCCCCATCTACAATGAGCAGTTCTTC.

The chain is built from TRBV5-1 and TRBJ2-1, with unresolved D. V lost 0 bases and J 9 bases, leaving 4 bases between the germline ends. CDR1 is SGHRS and CDR2 is YFSETQ in the germline V gene. The CDR3 spans 11 residues. The CDR3 nucleotides are TGCGCCAGCAGCTTGGGGGTTGAGCAGTTCTTC. Amino acids: CASSLGVEQFF. The full variable domain, rest sourced from reference TRBV5-1 and TRBJ2-1, is KAGVTQTPRYLIKTRGQQVTLSCSPISGHRSVSWYQQTPGQGLQFLFEYFSETQRNKGNFPGRFSGRQFSNSRSEMNVSTLELGDSALYLCASSLGVEQFFGPGTRLTVL.